This T cell receptor beta chain was retrieved from a study of regulatory T cells in long-lasting Graves disease (dated by TCRdb to the early 2020s). Describing the broader study: In the newly diagnosed Graves' disease group, patients had been taking antithyroid drugs for less than 3 months. This study used TCR sequencing and RNA sequencing of peripheral blood to compare persistent Graves' disease patients against newly diagnosed Graves' disease patients. The study was conducted in China and was registered as a clinical trial. A total of approximately 35 samples underwent TCR sequencing: about 13 from persistent and about 20 from newly diagnosed Graves' disease patients. Beyond this particular receptor, the publication reports: As a limitation, the authors acknowledged that the small sample size may reduce accuracy. Persistent patients shared more public clonotypes among themselves (around 3,000) than newly diagnosed patients did (about 1,000). The study examined only peripheral blood because the primary lesion, thyroid tissue, could not be accessed. Compared with newly diagnosed patients, persistent Graves' disease patients had lower TCR Shannon entropy and fewer highly expanded clones, which suggests clonal expansion. Sequencing and analysis were limited to the TCR beta chain. Preferential use of TRBV28, TRBJ1-2 and TRBJ2-5 was observed in persistent disease, whereas TRBV20-1 and TRBJ2-1 were favored in newly diagnosed disease.

Receptor libraries were prepared by multiplex PCR. Sequencing was carried out with an Illumina HiSeq 4000. CDR3 regions were amplified by Arm-PCR with iRepertoire HTBI primers to construct TCR beta libraries. Gel purification was performed on PCR products prior to sequencing. The authors processed their data as follows. A total of around 59 TRBV and approximately 15 TRBJ segments were identified across samples and were used for gene usage analysis of CDR3 amino acid clonotypes. COPE and FqMerger were used to merge the filtered high-quality paired reads into contigs. BLAST was used to align contigs to the IMGT TRBV, TRBD and TRBJ reference genes, and CDR3 was defined following IMGT. Clonotypes above 0.1% frequency were classified as highly expanded clones. Repertoire diversity was measured by Shannon entropy, and V-J evenness by the Gini coefficient. A clonotype found in more than one individual was treated as public. TCRdb passed the public sequencing reads through fastp at Q25 and MiXCR, retaining productive beta sequences. Each entry merges the rows of one CDR3 protein and shows their most common DNA and genes. TCRdb's processing, not the authors', yielded these V and J calls. Across this sample there are roughly 360,000 distinct CDR3 sequences, with 12% seen only once. The ten largest account for 18% of the sample.

The sample's time point label, decoded: newly diagnosed GD, antithyroid drugs for less than 3 months. RNA was extracted from PBMCs in TRIzol for both TCR sequencing and RNA sequencing. The diagnosis of Graves' disease was made according to American Thyroid Association guidelines. Patients for the study were recruited at an endocrinology department in Xi'an, China. From each patient, around 9 milliliters of peripheral blood was collected into an EDTA anticoagulant tube. Ficoll Paque Plus density gradient separation was used to isolate PBMCs, and no further T cell sorting was performed. An Agilent 2100 Bioanalyzer and agarose gel were used to check RNA quality, while a NanoDrop 2000 measured RNA concentration. At least ten counts were recorded for this clonotype. This clone's antigen is unknown. No base quality values were provided; no much bigger clone lies one nucleotide off. V is cut by 3 bases and J by 5 bases, and the space between the germline ends is 13 bases. Reading the germline V gene gives CDR1 SGHTA and CDR2 FQGNSA. The CDR3 measures 14 amino acids from cysteine to phenylalanine. Only CDR3 DNA is held: 42 bases, read in frame from base 1.

The same data also contributed to another study, on T cells in Graves' hyperthyroidism and ophthalmopathy. From that second study: A patient counted as having stable Graves' hyperthyroidism if no progression to ophthalmopathy occurred over 18 months of follow-up. Hyperthyroidism patients were newly diagnosed, with disease duration under 2 months, and aged 18 to 65 years. Exclusion was applied to patients with uncontrolled infections, other autoimmune diseases, pregnancy or lactation. Diagnoses were established on the basis of clinical symptoms, serum thyroxine and TRAb, thyroid ultrasound, and orbital computed tomography. For the first round of RT-PCR on the TCR CDR3, the HTBI primer set was used together with the Qiagen OneStep RT-PCR kit. Most expanded thyroid clonotypes (frequency above 0.001) were also detected in blood, suggesting blood repertoires may reflect thyroid immune responses. In cross-validation, a model built on a 13 V-J signature told ophthalmopathy apart from stable hyperthyroidism with approximately 90% sensitivity and about 81% specificity, and in testing the same model reached 80%/75%. In validation, progression to ophthalmopathy was predicted by the model with around 71% sensitivity and 72.22% specificity, a median of 6.5 months before onset. To identify TCR V-J signatures that set the groups apart, the researchers used a discovery cohort of more than 95 patients, made up of under 50 with Graves' ophthalmopathy and 55 to 65 with stable Graves' hyperthyroidism. Whether ophthalmopathy could be predicted prospectively was tested in an independent validation cohort made up of 18 to 20 hyperthyroidism patients plus 17 patients who later progressed to ophthalmopathy. The roughly 100 discovery patients were randomly divided into training and test sets at a 7:3 ratio. Thyroid tissue and blood T-cell repertoires from more than 5 Graves' hyperthyroidism patients were also compared in the study. Once sampling was done, hyperthyroidism patients were given methimazole at a starting dose of 30 mg daily, whereas ophthalmopathy patients were given high-dose intravenous methylprednisolone. Libraries were constructed in a second round of multiplex PCR, after which size selection and purification were carried out. The libraries were sequenced on an Illumina HiSeq2000 using paired-end 100 bp reads. SOAPnuke was used to process the raw data, throwing out any read that contained adapters or uncalled bases, had a mean Phred below 15, or lacked an exact constant-primer or identifier match. COPE v1.2.5 was used to merge high-quality paired reads, and clonotypes were defined as unique nucleotide sequences. Clonotypes were aligned to IMGT TRBV, TRBD and TRBJ reference segments using MiTCR v1.1. Analysis was restricted to V-J combinations with a frequency above 0.0001, which covered about 99% of repertoires. A TCS score was defined as the ratio of F50 (clonal expansion) to E x V (chaos), with BLOSUM62-based TCRdist applied between CDR3 peptides within each V-J. Welch's t-statistics and random forest reduced 514 V-J features to 13, which were used in a naive Bayes classifier (R e1071). Sample size was not statistically predetermined, and investigators were not blinded to group allocation. According to the paper, TCR Vbeta CDR3 sequencing was carried out on 135 peripheral blood samples, which came from fewer than 50 ophthalmopathy, approximately 72 hyperthyroidism and approximately 17 progressor patients.

Sequencing used peripheral blood mononuclear cells (PBMCs), obtained at new diagnosis, from a patient treated with antithyroid drugs. This TCR was recovered from a woman aged 18-29 years with Graves disease. Donor details come from another sample of the same person, matched by shared clones. The V and J segments used are TRBV7-2 and TRBJ1-2, with TRBD1 as a weak D call on 6 bases. In nucleotide form, the sequence is TGTGCCAGCAGCTTCATCTCTACAGGGTATGGCTACACCTTC. Translated, it reads CASSFISTGYGYTF.